This TCR beta chain was captured in a study of blood T cell repertoires in COVID-19. Study as a whole: The United States, Italy and Spain were the sources of the acute and convalescent COVID-19 samples.

Membership in each cohort depended on participant-reported clinical history. In the source study's methods: Counts of nucleated cells, estimated from reference gene primer amplification, were obtained. Profiling relied on immunoSEQ multiplex PCR, and the TCRdb table lists in-frame clones only, not all of them. That table furnishes V, J and clone size, whereas the DNA furnished D and trimming. This table has 200,000 to 250,000 clones, about 80% appearing once. The germline CDR1 and CDR2 sequences are ENHRY and SYGVKD. The CDR3 has 12 residues. This receptor was taken from a man aged 40-55 years who had recovered from COVID-19. The V and J genes are TRBV10-3 and TRBJ2-5, with 9 bases matching TRBD2. Input material: PBMCs or T cells enriched from blood (not recorded which). CDR3 sequence reads: CGVAGAEGTQYF. DNA of the CDR3: TGTGGGGTAGCGGGGGCCGAGGGGACCCAGTACTTC.